Below are 3 T cell receptor beta chains sequenced from a single sample in a study of radiotherapy plus CTLA-4 blockade in lung cancer. The table came from immunoSEQ multiplex PCR; TCRdb's copy has only in-frame clones and leaves some out. The sample has just under 60,000 clones, 65% to 80% seen once. This material consisted of peripheral blood, taken from a patient treated with radiotherapy plus ipilimumab. Every receptor here comes from a human donor with non-small cell lung cancer whose response to radiotherapy plus ipilimumab could not be evaluated.

V gene TRBV5-1 combines with J gene TRBJ2-7, with TRBD2 matching over 9 bases. The CDR3 has 16 residues. V lost 0 bases and J lost 6; bases outside the gene matches: 10. Germline V CDR1 and CDR2: SGHRS, YFSETQ. The CDR3 nucleotides read TGCGCCAGCAGCTTGGTTAGCGGGGGAGGCGTTGGCGAGCAGTACTTC. Amino acids: CASSLVSGGGVGEQYF.

This rearrangement joins TRBV6-5 to TRBJ2-5; possible D gene TRBD2, 6 bases. This CDR3 comprises 14 residues. V was cut by 6 bases and J by 1 base, with 12 bases left in between. CDR1 is MNHEY, CDR2 SVGAGI, per germline. This chain's CDR3 is CASRMTSFQETQYF. The CDR3 DNA follows: TGTGCCAGCAGGATGACTAGTTTCCAAGAGACCCAGTACTTC.

The V and J genes are TRBV5-1 and TRBJ1-5, with 7 bases matching TRBD1. The CDR3 contains 15 residues. CDR1 is SGHRS and CDR2 is YFSETQ in the germline V gene. After removal of 3 bases from V and 5 bases from J, the junction contained 8 bases not matched to a gene. CDR3 sequence reads: CASSWGGGTDQPQHF. DNA of the CDR3: TGCGCCAGCAGCTGGGGAGGTGGGACAGATCAGCCCCAGCATTTT.